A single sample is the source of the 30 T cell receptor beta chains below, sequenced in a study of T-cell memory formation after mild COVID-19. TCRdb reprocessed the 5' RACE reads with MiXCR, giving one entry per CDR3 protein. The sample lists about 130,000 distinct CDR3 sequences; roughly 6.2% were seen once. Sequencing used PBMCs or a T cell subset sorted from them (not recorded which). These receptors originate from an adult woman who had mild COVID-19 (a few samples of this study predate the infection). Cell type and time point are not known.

For the CDR3, the DNA is TGCGCCAGCAGCTTGCGATCCGGGACGGGCTATGGCTACACCTTC. It codes for CASSLRSGTGYGYTF. The rearrangement uses TRBV5-1 and TRBJ1-2, with a possible D match to TRBD1 (5 bases). The length of the CDR3 is 15 residues. From germline, CDR1 is SGHRS and CDR2 YFSETQ. V lost 1 base to trimming and J lost 4 bases, with 14 bases between them.

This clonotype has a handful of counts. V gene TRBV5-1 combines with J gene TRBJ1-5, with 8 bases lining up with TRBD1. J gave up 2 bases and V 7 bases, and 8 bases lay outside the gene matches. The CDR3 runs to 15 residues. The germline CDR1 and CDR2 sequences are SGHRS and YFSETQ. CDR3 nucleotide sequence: TGCGCCAGCCAGGGGGCTCCAGGAGGCAATCAGCCCCAGCATTTT. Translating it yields CASQGAPGGNQPQHF.

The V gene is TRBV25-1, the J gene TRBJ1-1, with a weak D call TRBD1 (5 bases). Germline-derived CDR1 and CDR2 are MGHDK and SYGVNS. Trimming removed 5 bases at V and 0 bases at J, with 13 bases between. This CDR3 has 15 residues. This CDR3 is CASSPLRGLNTEAFF. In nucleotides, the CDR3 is TGTGCCAGCAGTCCCCTGAGGGGCTTGAACACTGAAGCTTTCTTT. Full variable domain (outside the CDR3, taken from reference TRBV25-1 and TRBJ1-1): EADIYQTPRYLVIGTGKKITLECSQTMGHDKMYWYQQDPGMELHLIHYSYGVNSTEKGDLSSESTVSRIRTEHFPLTLESARPSHTSQYLCASSPLRGLNTEAFFGQGTRLTVV.

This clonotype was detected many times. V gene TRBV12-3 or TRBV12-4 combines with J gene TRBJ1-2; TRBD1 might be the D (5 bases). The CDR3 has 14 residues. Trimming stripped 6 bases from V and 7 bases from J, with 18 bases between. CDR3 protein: CASRTGAPPSGYTF. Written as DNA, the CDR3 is TGTGCCAGCAGAACAGGTGCCCCCCCTTCTGGCTACACCTTC.

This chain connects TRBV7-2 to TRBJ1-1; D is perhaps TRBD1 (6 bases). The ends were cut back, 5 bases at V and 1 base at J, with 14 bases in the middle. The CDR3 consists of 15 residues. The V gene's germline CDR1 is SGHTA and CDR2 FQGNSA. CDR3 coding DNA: TGTGCCAGCAGCCTAGGGGGGGGGAAGAACACTGAAGCTTTCTTT. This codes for CASSLGGGKNTEAFF.

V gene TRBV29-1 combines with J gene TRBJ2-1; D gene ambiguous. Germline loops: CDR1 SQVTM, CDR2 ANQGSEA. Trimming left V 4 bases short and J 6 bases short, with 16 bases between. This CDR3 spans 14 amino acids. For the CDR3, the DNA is TGCAGCGTTGGAAGAGCGCGTACCGTCAATGAGCAGTTCTTC. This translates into CSVGRARTVNEQFF.

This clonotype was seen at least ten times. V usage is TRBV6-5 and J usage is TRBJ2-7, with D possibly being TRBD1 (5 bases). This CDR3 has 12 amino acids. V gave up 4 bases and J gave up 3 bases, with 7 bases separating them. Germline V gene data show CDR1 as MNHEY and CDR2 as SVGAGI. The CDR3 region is CASSSDSYEQYF. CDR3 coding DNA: TGTGCCAGCAGTTCCGACAGCTACGAGCAGTACTTC.

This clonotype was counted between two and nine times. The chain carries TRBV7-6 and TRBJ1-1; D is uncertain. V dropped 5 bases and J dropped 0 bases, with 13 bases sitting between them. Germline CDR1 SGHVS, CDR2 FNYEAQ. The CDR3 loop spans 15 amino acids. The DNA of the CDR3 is TGTGCCAGCAGCGCAGGACGGGCAATGAACACTGAAGCTTTCTTT. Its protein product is CASSAGRAMNTEAFF.

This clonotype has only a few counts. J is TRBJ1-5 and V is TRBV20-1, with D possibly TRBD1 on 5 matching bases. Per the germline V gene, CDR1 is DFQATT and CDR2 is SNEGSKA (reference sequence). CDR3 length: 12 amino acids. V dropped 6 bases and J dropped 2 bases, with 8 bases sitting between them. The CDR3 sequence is CSAPQGNQPQHF. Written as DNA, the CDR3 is TGCAGTGCACCACAGGGCAATCAGCCCCAGCATTTT.

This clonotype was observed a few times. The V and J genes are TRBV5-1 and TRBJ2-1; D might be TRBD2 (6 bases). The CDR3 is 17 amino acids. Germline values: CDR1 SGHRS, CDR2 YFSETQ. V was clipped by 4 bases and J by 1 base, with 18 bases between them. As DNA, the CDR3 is TGCGCCAGCAGCCCCCCAACTAGCCGTCTATCCTACAATGAGCAGTTCTTC. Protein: CASSPPTSRLSYNEQFF.

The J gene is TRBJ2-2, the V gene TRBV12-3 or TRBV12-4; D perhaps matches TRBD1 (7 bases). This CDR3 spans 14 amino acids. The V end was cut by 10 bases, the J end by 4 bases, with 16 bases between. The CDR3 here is CATTWRGLTGELFF. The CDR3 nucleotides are TGTGCCACCACCTGGAGGGGGCTCACCGGGGAGCTGTTTTTT.

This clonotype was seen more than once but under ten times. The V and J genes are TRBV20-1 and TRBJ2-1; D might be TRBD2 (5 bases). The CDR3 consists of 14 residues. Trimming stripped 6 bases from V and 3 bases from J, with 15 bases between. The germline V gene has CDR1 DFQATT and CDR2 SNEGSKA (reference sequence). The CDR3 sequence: CSAIGSADYNEQFF. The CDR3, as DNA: TGCAGTGCCATAGGGAGCGCGGACTACAATGAGCAGTTCTTC.

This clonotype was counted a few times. CDR3 amino acids: CSASLQTDTQYF. The CDR3 region has the DNA TGCAGTGCTAGCCTTCAAACAGATACGCAGTATTTT. The gene calls are TRBV20-1 and TRBJ2-3; D gene ambiguous. V was cut by 3 bases and J by 3 bases, with 7 bases left in between. This CDR3 comprises 12 residues. From germline, CDR1 is DFQATT and CDR2 SNEGSKA (reference sequence).

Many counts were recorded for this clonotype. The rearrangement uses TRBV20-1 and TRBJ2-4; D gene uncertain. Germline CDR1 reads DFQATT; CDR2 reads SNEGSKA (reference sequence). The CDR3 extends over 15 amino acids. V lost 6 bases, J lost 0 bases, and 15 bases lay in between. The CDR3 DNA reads TGCAGTGCGCGGTACACATTACTAGCCAAAAACATTCAGTACTTC. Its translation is CSARYTLLAKNIQYF.

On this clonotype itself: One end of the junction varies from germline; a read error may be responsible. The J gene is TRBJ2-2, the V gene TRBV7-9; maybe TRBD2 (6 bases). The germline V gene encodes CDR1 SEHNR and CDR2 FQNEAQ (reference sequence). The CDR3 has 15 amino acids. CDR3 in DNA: TGTGCCAGCAGCTTCGCGGGGAGGAACAGCGGGGAGCTGTTTTTT. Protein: CASSFAGRNSGELFF.

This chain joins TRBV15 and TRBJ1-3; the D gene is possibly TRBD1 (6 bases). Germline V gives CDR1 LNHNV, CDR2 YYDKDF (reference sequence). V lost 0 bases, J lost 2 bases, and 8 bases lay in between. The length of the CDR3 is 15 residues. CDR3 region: CATSRDPGAGNTIYF. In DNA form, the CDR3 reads TGTGCCACCAGCAGAGATCCAGGGGCTGGAAACACCATATATTTT.

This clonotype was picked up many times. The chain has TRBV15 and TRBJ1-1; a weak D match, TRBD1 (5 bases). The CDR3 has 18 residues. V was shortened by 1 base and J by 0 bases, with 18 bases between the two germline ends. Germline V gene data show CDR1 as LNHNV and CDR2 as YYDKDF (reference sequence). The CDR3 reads CATSRGGGQGRMNTEAFF. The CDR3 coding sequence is TGTGCCACCAGCAGAGGGGGGGGTCAGGGTCGAATGAACACTGAAGCTTTCTTT. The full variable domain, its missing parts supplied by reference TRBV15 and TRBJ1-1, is DAMVIQNPRYQVTQFGKPVTLSCSQTLNHNVMYWYQQKSSQAPKLLFHYYDKDFNNEADTPDNFQSRRPNTSFCFLDIRSPGLGDTAMYLCATSRGGGQGRMNTEAFFGQGTRLTVV.

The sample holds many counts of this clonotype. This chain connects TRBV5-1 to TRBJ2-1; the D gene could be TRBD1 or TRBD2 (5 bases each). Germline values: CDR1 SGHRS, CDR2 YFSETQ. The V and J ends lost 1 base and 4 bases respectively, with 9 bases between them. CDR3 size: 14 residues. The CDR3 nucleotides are TGCGCCAGCAGCTTGCGGGACCAGTACAATGAGCAGTTCTTC. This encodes CASSLRDQYNEQFF.

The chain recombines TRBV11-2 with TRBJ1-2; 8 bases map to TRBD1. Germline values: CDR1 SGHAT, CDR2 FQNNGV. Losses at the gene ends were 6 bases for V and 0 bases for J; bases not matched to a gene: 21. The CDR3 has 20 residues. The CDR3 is CASRSISPWTGSLANYGYTF. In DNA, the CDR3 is TGTGCCAGCAGATCGATCTCCCCCTGGACAGGGAGTCTAGCTAACTATGGCTACACCTTC. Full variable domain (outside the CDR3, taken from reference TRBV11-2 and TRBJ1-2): EAGVAQSPRYKIIEKRQSVAFWCNPISGHATLYWYQQILGQGPKLLIQFQNNGVVDDSQLPKDRFSAERLKGVDSTLKIQPAKLEDSAVYLCASRSISPWTGSLANYGYTFGSGTRLTVV.

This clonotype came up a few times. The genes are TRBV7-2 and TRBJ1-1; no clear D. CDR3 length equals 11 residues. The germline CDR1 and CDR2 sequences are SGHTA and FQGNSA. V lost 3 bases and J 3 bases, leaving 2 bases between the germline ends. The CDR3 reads CASSFDTEAFF. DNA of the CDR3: TGTGCCAGCAGCTTTGACACTGAAGCTTTCTTT. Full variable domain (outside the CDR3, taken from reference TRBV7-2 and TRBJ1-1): GAGVSQSPSNKVTEKGKDVELRCDPISGHTALYWYRQSLGQGLEFLIYFQGNSAPDKSGLPSDRFSAERTGGSVSTLTIQRTQQEDSAVYLCASSFDTEAFFGQGTRLTVV.

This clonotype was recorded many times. The CDR3 here is CAITDRDSLPRGNTEAFF. For the CDR3, the DNA is TGTGCCATCACCGATCGGGACAGCCTTCCGAGGGGGAACACTGAAGCTTTCTTT. The rearrangement uses TRBV10-3 and TRBJ1-1; 7 nucleotides match TRBD1. The CDR3 has 18 residues. Trimming at V came to 7 bases and at J to 1 base, leaving 18 bases not matched to a gene. Germline V gene lookup returns CDR1 ENHRY and CDR2 SYGVKD.

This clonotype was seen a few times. CDR3 sequence (DNA): TGCGCCAGCAGCGGGGAACAGGGGGCGTTCGCAGATACGCAGTATTTT. Residues: CASSGEQGAFADTQYF. The chain couples TRBV5-1 to TRBJ2-3; 9 bases align to TRBD1. CDR3 length: 16 residues. With V trimmed by 4 bases and J by 4 bases, 10 bases remained unmatched. Germline CDR1 SGHRS, CDR2 YFSETQ.

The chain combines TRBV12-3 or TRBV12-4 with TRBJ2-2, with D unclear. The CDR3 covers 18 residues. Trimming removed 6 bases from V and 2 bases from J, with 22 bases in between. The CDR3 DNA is TGTGCCAGCAGACCTAAAATAGCCGTGGGTATCAACACCGGGGAGCTGTTTTTT. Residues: CASRPKIAVGINTGELFF.

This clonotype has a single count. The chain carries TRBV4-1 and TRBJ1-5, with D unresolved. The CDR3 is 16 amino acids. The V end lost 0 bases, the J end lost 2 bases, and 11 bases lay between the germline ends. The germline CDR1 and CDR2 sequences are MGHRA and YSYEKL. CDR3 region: CASSQDMRVGNQPQHF. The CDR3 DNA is TGCGCCAGCAGCCAAGATATGAGGGTAGGCAATCAGCCCCAGCATTTT.

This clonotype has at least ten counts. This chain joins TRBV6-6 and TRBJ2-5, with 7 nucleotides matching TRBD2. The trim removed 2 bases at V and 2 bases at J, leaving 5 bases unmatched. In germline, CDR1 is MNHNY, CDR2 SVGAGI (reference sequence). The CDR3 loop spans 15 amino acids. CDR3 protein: CASSYAGTNQETQYF. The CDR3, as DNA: TGTGCCAGCAGTTACGCCGGGACTAATCAAGAGACCCAGTACTTC.

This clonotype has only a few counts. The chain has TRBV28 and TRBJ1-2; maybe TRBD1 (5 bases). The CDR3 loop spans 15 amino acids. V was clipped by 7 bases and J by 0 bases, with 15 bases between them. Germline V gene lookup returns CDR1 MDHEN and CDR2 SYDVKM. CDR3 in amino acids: CASTSGAPPNYGYTF. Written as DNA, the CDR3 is TGTGCCAGCACCTCCGGGGCACCCCCTAACTATGGCTACACCTTC.

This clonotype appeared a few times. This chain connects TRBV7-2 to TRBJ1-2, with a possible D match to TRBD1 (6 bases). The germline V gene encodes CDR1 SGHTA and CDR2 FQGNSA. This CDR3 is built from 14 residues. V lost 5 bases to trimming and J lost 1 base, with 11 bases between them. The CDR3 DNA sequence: TGTGCCAGCAGCCGGACAGCAAATAACTATGGCTACACCTTC. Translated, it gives CASSRTANNYGYTF.

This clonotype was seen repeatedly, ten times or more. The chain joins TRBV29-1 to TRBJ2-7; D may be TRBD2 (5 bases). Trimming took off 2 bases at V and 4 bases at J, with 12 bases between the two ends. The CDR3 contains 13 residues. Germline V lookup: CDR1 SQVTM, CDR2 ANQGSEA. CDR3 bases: TGCAGCGTTGAAAAGGCAGGAGGTTACGAGCAGTACTTC. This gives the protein CSVEKAGGYEQYF.

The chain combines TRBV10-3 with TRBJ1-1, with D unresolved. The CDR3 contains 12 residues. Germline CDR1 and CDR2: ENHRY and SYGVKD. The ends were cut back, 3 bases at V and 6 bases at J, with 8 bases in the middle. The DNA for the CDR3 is TGTGCCATCAGTGACGGACGAGCTGAAGCTTTCTTT. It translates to CAISDGRAEAFF.

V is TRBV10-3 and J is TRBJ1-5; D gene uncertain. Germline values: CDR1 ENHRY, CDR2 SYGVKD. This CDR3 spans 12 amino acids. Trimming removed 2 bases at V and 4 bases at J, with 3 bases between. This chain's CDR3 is CAISEPNQPQHF. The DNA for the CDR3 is TGTGCCATCAGTGAGCCGAATCAGCCCCAGCATTTT.